The sequence of this T cell receptor beta chain was determined in a study of T cells in Graves' hyperthyroidism and ophthalmopathy. At the level of the study: At the time of initial diagnosis and before any treatment, peripheral blood was collected.

CDR1 LNHNV and CDR2 YYDKDF come from the germline V gene (reference sequence). Trimming stripped 0 bases from V and 7 bases from J, with 13 bases between. The CDR3 loop spans 14 amino acids. Diagnoses used clinical symptoms, serum thyroxine and TRAb, thyroid ultrasound and orbital computed tomography. This clonotype has just a few counts. The antigen is unknown. Amplification targeted TCR beta CDR3 regions from RNA transcripts. First-round RT-PCR targeting the TCR CDR3 was performed with the HTBI primer set. In TCRdb, the multiplex PCR reads were re-called with MiXCR into one record per CDR3 protein. The top ten clones hold 40% of a sample with approximately 380,000 distinct CDR3 sequences, around a sixth of them seen once. Notes on the study in general: Blood also carried most thyroid clonotypes expanded above 0.001.

The clonotype was recovered from a man between 18 and 29 years old with Graves' ophthalmopathy. What was sequenced was blood. The chain is built from TRBV15 and TRBJ2-7; a possible D gene is TRBD2 (5 bases). The DNA of the CDR3 is TGTGCCACCAGCAGAGATCGGGCCCCGGGGGAGCAGTACTTC. Translated, it gives CATSRDRAPGEQYF.